This T cell receptor beta chain emerged from a study of Ad26.COV2.S vaccination and SARS-CoV-2 variants. General study findings and limits: CD8+ and CD4+ T cells specific for spike reportedly responded with substantial breadth after vaccination.

About this clone itself: Its target is not known.

Treatment: some 20 received Ad26.COV2.S at low or high dose, single or two shots; about five received placebo; per-sample allocation not given. At day 63 after the first vaccine or placebo injection, samples were drawn. Generated by immunoSEQ multiplex PCR, the TCRdb table keeps only in-frame clones and is missing some. The sample records about 350,000 clones, approximately 90% being singletons. V lost 4 bases, J lost 5 bases, and 14 bases lay in between. Germline CDR1 and CDR2: MNHEY and SVGAGI. The CDR3 is made up of 14 amino acids. This specimen consisted of peripheral blood, obtained in a trial of Ad26.COV2.S vaccine versus placebo. The genes are TRBV6-5 and TRBJ1-2; possibly TRBD1 for D (5 bases). This sequence originates from a person between 18 and 59 years old who received the Ad26.COV2.S COVID-19 vaccine or a placebo. The CDR3 nucleotides read TGTGCCAGCAGTTTTCGTCAGGGTGTTTATGGCTACACCTTC. Its protein product is CASSFRQGVYGYTF.